These 11 T cell receptor beta chains were all obtained from the same sample, sequenced in a study of blood T cell repertoires in COVID-19. Generated by immunoSEQ multiplex PCR, the TCRdb table keeps only in-frame clones and is missing some. The sample carries roughly 76,000 clones, 80% to 95% recorded once. Sequencing was performed on peripheral blood. Source of these receptors: an older woman with active COVID-19.

The V gene is TRBV6-1, the J gene TRBJ1-2; 9 nucleotides agree with TRBD1. V lost 3 bases to trimming and J lost 8 bases; unmatched junction nucleotides: 7. CDR1 is MNHNS and CDR2 is SASEGT in the germline V gene. The CDR3 loop spans 14 amino acids. CDR3 sequence reads: CASSDRGQGEGYTF. CDR3 coding DNA: TGTGCCAGCAGTGACCGGGGACAGGGAGAAGGCTACACCTTC.

V gene TRBV6-4 combines with J gene TRBJ2-1, with 9 bases lining up with TRBD2. The CDR3 sequence is 16 residues long. Germline V CDR1 and CDR2: MRHNA, SNTAGT. With 5 bases clipped from V and 7 bases from J, the junction kept 12 bases outside the gene matches. The CDR3 spells CASSPRRGGVLNEQFF. The CDR3 DNA reads TGTGCCAGCAGTCCCCGGCGGGGGGGAGTGTTGAATGAGCAGTTCTTC.

V is TRBV5-1 and J is TRBJ2-7, with D possibly TRBD2 on 7 matching bases. In germline, CDR1 is SGHRS, CDR2 YFSETQ. With 5 bases removed from V and 4 bases from J, the gap between germline ends came to 19 bases. CDR3 length equals 15 residues. CDR3 in amino acids: CASSGGAGVGYEQYF. The CDR3 nucleotides read TGCGCCAGCAGTGGGGGGGCGGGAGTCGGATACGAGCAGTACTTC. Looking up the rest from reference TRBV5-1 and TRBJ2-7 gives the full variable domain: KAGVTQTPRYLIKTRGQQVTLSCSPISGHRSVSWYQQTPGQGLQFLFEYFSETQRNKGNFPGRFSGRQFSNSRSEMNVSTLELGDSALYLCASSGGAGVGYEQYFGPGTRLTVT.

The V call is TRBV7-9, the J call TRBJ2-1; maybe TRBD2 (5 bases). Deletions cut 1 base from V and 5 bases from J, with 18 bases between. Germline CDR1 and CDR2: SEHNR and FQNEAQ (reference sequence). This CDR3 is built from 17 residues. CDR3 coding DNA: TGTGCCAGCAGCTTAGGTGTCTTGAGGGAGCGAAACAATGAGCAGTTCTTC. This codes for CASSLGVLRERNNEQFF.

In this sample, this clone turned up once. The rearrangement links TRBV3-1 (or the pseudogene TRBV3-2) to TRBJ1-1; weak D call: TRBD1 (6 bases). The CDR3 spans 12 residues. In germline, CDR1 is LGHDT, CDR2 YNNKEL (reference sequence). The V gene lost 1 base and the J gene lost 8 bases, with 8 bases spanning the gap. The CDR3 protein is CASSQAGTEAFF. The CDR3 DNA follows: TGTGCCAGCAGCCAAGCCGGGACAGAAGCTTTCTTT.

The chain couples TRBV10-1 to TRBJ2-7; TRBD2 matches 7 bases. CDR1 and CDR2 from the germline V gene are WNHNN and SYGVQD (reference sequence). After removal of 9 bases from V and 0 bases from J, the junction contained 14 bases not matched to a gene. The CDR3 is 16 residues long. The CDR3 reads CASLGRLADRSYEQYF. The CDR3, as DNA: TGCGCCAGTCTTGGTCGGCTAGCGGACCGCTCCTACGAGCAGTACTTC.

The V and J genes are TRBV5-6 and TRBJ2-3, with D perhaps TRBD2 (6 bases). Germline assignment: CDR1 SGHDT and CDR2 YYEEEE. V was shortened by 3 bases and J by 3 bases, with 14 bases between the two germline ends. The CDR3 runs 15 residues. As DNA, the CDR3 is TGTGCCAGCAGCTCCCCAGGAGGGATGACAGATACGCAGTATTTT. It codes for CASSSPGGMTDTQYF.

This chain uses TRBV15 with TRBJ1-1; D not resolved. Germline CDR1 is LNHNV and CDR2 is YYDKDF (reference sequence). There are 13 residues in the CDR3. The V end was cut by 3 bases, the J end by 7 bases, with 12 bases between. CDR3 in DNA: TGTGCCACCAGCAGTAGGCAGGAGGTTGAAGCTTTCTTT. It specifies CATSSRQEVEAFF.

The genes are TRBV5-1 and TRBJ1-4; 7 nucleotides match TRBD1. Losses at the gene ends were 4 bases for V and 7 bases for J; bases not matched to a gene: 7. The CDR3 sequence is 14 residues long. Germline V gene lookup returns CDR1 SGHRS and CDR2 YFSETQ. CDR3 protein: CASSPNPGGEKLFF. The DNA of the CDR3 is TGCGCCAGCAGCCCGAATCCAGGGGGTGAAAAACTGTTTTTT. Looking up the rest from reference TRBV5-1 and TRBJ1-4 gives the full variable domain: KAGVTQTPRYLIKTRGQQVTLSCSPISGHRSVSWYQQTPGQGLQFLFEYFSETQRNKGNFPGRFSGRQFSNSRSEMNVSTLELGDSALYLCASSPNPGGEKLFFGSGTQLSVL.

The chain combines TRBV2 with TRBJ2-1; TRBD2 aligns across 10 bases. The CDR3 is 14 amino acids. Per germline, CDR1 SNHLY and CDR2 FYNNEI. Trimming took 6 bases from V and 6 from J; bases not matched to a gene: 5. Here the CDR3 reads CASRPGTSVNEQFF. CDR3 DNA sequence: TGTGCCAGCAGACCCGGGACTAGCGTCAATGAGCAGTTCTTC.

The chain is built from TRBV30 and TRBJ2-7; tentatively, D is TRBD1 (6 bases). The CDR3 runs 14 residues. Germline V gene lookup returns CDR1 GTSNPN and CDR2 SVGIG (reference sequence). Between the trimmed V and J ends, which lost 2 bases and 0 bases, there was a span of 11 bases. CDR3 amino acids: CAWSIGTYSYEQYF. The CDR3 coding sequence is TGTGCCTGGAGTATCGGGACATACTCCTACGAGCAGTACTTC.